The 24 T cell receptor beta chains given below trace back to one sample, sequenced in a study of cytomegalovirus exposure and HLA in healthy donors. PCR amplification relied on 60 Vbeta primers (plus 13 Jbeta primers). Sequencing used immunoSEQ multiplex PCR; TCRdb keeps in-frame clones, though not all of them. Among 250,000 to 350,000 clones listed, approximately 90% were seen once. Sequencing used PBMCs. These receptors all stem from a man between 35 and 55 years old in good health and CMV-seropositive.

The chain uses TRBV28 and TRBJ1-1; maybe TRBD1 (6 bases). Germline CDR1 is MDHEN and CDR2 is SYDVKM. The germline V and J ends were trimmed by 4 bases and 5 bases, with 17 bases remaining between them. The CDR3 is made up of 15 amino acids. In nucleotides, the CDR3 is TGTGCCAGCAGTTGGGACATCGGGCTTGGGACTGAAGCTTTCTTT. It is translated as CASSWDIGLGTEAFF.

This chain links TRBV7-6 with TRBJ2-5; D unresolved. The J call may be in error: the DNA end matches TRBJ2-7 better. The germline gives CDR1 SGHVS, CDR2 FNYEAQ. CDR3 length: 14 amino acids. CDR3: CASSAGSASAEQYF. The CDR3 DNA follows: TGTGCCAGCAGCGCCGGGTCAGCATCTGCCGAGCAGTACTTC.

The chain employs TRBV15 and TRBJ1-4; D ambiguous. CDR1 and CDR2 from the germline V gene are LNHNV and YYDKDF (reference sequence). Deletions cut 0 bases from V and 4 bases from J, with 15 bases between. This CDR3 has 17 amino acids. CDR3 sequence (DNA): TGTGCCACCAGCAGAGATAGGAGTCTCAACCTTAATGAAAAACTGTTTTTT. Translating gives CATSRDRSLNLNEKLFF.

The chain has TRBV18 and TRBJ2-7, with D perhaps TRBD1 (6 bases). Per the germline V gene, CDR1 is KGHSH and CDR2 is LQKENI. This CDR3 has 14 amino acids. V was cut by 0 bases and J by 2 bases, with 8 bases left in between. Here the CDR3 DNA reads TGTGCCAGCTCACCACCGGACAGAACCTACGAGCAGTACTTC. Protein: CASSPPDRTYEQYF.

CDR3 DNA sequence: TGTGCCAGCAGACCCGACCGGGACAGGCCCTACGAGCAGTACTTC. Its translation is CASRPDRDRPYEQYF. The chain combines TRBV27 with TRBJ2-7, with 8 bases identical to TRBD1. Per germline, CDR1 MNHEY and CDR2 SMNVEV (reference sequence). After removal of 6 bases from V and 2 bases from J, the junction contained 9 bases not matched to a gene. The CDR3 consists of 15 residues.

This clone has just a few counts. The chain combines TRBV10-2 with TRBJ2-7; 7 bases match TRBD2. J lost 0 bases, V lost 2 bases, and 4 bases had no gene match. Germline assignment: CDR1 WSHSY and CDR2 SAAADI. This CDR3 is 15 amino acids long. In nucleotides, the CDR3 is TGCGCCAGCAGTGAGACTAGCGAGAGCTCCTACGAGCAGTACTTC. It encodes CASSETSESSYEQYF.

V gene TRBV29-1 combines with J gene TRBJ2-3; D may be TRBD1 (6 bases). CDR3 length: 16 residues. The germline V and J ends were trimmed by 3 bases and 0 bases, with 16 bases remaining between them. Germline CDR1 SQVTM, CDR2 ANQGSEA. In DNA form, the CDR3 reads TGCAGCGTTGAGGGGCGCCGACAGGTTAGCACAGATACGCAGTATTTT. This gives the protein CSVEGRRQVSTDTQYF.

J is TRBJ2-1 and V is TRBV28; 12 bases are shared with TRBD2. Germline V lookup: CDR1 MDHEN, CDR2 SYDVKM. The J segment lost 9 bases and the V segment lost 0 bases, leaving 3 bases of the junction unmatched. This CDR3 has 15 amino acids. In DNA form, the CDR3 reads TGTGCCAGCAGTTTATGGACTAGCGGGGGACCTGAGCAGTTCTTC. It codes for CASSLWTSGGPEQFF. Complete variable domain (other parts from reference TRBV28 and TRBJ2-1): DVKVTQSSRYLVKRTGEKVFLECVQDMDHENMFWYRQDPGLGLRLIYFSYDVKMKEKGDIPEGYSVSREKKERFSLILESASTNQTSMYLCASSLWTSGGPEQFFGPGTRLTVL.

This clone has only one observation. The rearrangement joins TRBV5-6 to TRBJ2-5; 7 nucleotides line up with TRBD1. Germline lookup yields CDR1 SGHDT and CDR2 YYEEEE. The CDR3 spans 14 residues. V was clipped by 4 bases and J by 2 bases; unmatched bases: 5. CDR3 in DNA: TGTGCCAGCAGCCGCGAGACAGGGCAAGAGACCCAGTACTTC. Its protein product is CASSRETGQETQYF. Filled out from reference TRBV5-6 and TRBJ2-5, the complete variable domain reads DAGVTQSPTHLIKTRGQQVTLRCSPKSGHDTVSWYQQALGQGPQFIFQYYEEEERQRGNFPDRFSGHQFPNYSSELNVNALLLGDSALYLCASSRETGQETQYFGPGTRLLVL.

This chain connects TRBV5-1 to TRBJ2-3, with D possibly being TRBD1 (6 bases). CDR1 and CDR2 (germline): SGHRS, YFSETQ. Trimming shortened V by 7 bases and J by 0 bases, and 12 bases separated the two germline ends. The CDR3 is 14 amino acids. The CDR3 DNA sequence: TGCGCCAGCTTTTTGGACAGTAGCACAGATACGCAGTATTTT. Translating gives CASFLDSSTDTQYF.

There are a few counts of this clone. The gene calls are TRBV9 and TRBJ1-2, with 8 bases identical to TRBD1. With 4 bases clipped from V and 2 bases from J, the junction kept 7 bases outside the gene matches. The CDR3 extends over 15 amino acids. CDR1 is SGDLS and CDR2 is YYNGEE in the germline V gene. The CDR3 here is CASSHQGAPNYGYTF. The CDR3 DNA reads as TGTGCCAGCAGCCATCAGGGGGCCCCAAACTATGGCTACACCTTC.

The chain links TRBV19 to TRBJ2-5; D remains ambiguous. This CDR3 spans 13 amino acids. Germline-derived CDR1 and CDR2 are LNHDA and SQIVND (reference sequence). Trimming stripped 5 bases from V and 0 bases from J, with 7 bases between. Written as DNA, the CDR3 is TGTGCCAGTAGTGGCCAGTACCAAGAGACCCAGTACTTC. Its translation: CASSGQYQETQYF.

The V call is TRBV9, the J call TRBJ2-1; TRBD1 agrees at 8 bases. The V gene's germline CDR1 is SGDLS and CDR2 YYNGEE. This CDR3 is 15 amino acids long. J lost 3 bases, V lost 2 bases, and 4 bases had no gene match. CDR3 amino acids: CASSVGTGSYNEQFF. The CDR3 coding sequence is TGTGCCAGCAGCGTCGGGACAGGAAGCTACAATGAGCAGTTCTTC.

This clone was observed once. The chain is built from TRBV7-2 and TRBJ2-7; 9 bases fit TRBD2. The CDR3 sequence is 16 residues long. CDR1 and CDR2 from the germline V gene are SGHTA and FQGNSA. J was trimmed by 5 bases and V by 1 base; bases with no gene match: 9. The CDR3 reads CASSLGGSGRMDEQYF. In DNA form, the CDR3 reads TGTGCCAGCAGCTTAGGGGGTAGCGGGAGAATGGACGAGCAGTACTTC. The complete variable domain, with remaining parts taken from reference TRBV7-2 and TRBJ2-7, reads GAGVSQSPSNKVTEKGKDVELRCDPISGHTALYWYRQSLGQGLEFLIYFQGNSAPDKSGLPSDRFSAERTGGSVSTLTIQRTQQEDSAVYLCASSLGGSGRMDEQYFGPGTRLTVT.

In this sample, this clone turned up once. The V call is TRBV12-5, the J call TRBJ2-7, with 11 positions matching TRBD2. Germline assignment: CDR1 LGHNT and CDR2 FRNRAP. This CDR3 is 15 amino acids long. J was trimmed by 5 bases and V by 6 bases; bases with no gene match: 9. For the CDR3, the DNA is TGTGCTAGTGGACGGGTGGGTAGCGGGGGGGACGAGCAGTACTTC. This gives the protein CASGRVGSGGDEQYF. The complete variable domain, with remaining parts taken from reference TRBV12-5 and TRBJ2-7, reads DARVTQTPRHKVTEMGQEVTMRCQPILGHNTVFWYRQTMMQGLELLAYFRNRAPLDDSGMPKDRFSAEMPDATLATLKIQPSEPRDSAVYFCASGRVGSGGDEQYFGPGTRLTVT.

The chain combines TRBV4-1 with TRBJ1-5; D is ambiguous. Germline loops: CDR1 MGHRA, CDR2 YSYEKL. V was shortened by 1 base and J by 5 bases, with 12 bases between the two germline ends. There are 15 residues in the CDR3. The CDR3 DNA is TGCGCCAGCAGCCAAGGCATTACGGTCTATCAGCCCCAGCATTTT. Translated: CASSQGITVYQPQHF.

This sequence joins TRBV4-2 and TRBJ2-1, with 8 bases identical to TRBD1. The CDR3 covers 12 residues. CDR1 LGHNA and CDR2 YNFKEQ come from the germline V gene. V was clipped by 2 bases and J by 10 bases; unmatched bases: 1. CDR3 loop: CASSQNRGEQFF. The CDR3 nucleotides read TGTGCCAGCAGCCAAAACAGGGGGGAGCAGTTCTTC.

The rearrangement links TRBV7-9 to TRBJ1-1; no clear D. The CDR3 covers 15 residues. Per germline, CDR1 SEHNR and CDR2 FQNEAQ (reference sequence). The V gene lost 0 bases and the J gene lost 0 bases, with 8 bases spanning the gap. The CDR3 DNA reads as TGTGCCAGCAGCTTAGCGGGCAGTATGAACACTGAAGCTTTCTTT. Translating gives CASSLAGSMNTEAFF.

The DNA for the CDR3 is TGTGCCAGCAGCCCGATGGACAGTACCTACGAGCAGTACTTC. This sequence encodes CASSPMDSTYEQYF. The rearrangement uses TRBV9 and TRBJ2-7, with a possible D match to TRBD1 (6 bases). Germline-derived CDR1 and CDR2 are SGDLS and YYNGEE. The CDR3 is made up of 14 amino acids. The V gene lost 4 bases and the J gene lost 2 bases, with 13 bases spanning the gap.

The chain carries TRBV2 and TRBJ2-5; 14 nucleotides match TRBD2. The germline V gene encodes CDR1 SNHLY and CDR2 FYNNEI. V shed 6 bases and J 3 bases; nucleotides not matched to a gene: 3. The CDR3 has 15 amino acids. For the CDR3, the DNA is TGTGCCAGCAGACCGGGACTAGCGGGAGAAGAGACCCAGTACTTC. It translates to CASRPGLAGEETQYF.

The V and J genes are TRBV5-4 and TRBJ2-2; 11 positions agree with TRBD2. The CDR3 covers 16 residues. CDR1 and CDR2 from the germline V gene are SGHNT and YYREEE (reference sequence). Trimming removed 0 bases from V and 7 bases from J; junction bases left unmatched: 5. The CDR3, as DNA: TGTGCCAGCAGCTTGGGAGTAGCGGGAGGGCGCGGGGAGCTGTTTTTT. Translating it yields CASSLGVAGGRGELFF.

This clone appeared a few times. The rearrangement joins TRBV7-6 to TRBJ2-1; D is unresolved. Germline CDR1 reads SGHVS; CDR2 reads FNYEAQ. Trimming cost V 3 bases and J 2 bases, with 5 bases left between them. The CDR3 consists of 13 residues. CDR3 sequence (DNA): TGTGCCAGCAGCTTCCAGGCCTACAATGAGCAGTTCTTC. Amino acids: CASSFQAYNEQFF.

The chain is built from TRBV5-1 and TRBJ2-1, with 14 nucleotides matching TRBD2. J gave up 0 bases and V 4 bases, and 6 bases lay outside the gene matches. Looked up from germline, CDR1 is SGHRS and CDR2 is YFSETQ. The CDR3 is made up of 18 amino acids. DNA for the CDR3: TGCGCCAGCAGCCCCAAGGGGACTAGCGGGAGCTCCTACAATGAGCAGTTCTTC. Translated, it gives CASSPKGTSGSSYNEQFF.

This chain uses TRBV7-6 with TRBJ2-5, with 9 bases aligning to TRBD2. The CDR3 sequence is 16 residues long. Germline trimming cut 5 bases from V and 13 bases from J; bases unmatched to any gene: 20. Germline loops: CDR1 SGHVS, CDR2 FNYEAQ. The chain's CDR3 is CASSPLVGSGGRALYF. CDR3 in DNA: TGTGCCAGCAGCCCACTCGTGGGTAGCGGGGGCCGAGCCTTGTACTTC. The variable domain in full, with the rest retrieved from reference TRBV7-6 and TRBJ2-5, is GAGVSQSPRYKVTKRGQDVALRCDPISGHVSLYWYRQALGQGPEFLTYFNYEAQQDKSGLPNDRFSAERPEGSISTLTIQRTEQRDSAMYRCASSPLVGSGGRALYFGPGTRLLVL.